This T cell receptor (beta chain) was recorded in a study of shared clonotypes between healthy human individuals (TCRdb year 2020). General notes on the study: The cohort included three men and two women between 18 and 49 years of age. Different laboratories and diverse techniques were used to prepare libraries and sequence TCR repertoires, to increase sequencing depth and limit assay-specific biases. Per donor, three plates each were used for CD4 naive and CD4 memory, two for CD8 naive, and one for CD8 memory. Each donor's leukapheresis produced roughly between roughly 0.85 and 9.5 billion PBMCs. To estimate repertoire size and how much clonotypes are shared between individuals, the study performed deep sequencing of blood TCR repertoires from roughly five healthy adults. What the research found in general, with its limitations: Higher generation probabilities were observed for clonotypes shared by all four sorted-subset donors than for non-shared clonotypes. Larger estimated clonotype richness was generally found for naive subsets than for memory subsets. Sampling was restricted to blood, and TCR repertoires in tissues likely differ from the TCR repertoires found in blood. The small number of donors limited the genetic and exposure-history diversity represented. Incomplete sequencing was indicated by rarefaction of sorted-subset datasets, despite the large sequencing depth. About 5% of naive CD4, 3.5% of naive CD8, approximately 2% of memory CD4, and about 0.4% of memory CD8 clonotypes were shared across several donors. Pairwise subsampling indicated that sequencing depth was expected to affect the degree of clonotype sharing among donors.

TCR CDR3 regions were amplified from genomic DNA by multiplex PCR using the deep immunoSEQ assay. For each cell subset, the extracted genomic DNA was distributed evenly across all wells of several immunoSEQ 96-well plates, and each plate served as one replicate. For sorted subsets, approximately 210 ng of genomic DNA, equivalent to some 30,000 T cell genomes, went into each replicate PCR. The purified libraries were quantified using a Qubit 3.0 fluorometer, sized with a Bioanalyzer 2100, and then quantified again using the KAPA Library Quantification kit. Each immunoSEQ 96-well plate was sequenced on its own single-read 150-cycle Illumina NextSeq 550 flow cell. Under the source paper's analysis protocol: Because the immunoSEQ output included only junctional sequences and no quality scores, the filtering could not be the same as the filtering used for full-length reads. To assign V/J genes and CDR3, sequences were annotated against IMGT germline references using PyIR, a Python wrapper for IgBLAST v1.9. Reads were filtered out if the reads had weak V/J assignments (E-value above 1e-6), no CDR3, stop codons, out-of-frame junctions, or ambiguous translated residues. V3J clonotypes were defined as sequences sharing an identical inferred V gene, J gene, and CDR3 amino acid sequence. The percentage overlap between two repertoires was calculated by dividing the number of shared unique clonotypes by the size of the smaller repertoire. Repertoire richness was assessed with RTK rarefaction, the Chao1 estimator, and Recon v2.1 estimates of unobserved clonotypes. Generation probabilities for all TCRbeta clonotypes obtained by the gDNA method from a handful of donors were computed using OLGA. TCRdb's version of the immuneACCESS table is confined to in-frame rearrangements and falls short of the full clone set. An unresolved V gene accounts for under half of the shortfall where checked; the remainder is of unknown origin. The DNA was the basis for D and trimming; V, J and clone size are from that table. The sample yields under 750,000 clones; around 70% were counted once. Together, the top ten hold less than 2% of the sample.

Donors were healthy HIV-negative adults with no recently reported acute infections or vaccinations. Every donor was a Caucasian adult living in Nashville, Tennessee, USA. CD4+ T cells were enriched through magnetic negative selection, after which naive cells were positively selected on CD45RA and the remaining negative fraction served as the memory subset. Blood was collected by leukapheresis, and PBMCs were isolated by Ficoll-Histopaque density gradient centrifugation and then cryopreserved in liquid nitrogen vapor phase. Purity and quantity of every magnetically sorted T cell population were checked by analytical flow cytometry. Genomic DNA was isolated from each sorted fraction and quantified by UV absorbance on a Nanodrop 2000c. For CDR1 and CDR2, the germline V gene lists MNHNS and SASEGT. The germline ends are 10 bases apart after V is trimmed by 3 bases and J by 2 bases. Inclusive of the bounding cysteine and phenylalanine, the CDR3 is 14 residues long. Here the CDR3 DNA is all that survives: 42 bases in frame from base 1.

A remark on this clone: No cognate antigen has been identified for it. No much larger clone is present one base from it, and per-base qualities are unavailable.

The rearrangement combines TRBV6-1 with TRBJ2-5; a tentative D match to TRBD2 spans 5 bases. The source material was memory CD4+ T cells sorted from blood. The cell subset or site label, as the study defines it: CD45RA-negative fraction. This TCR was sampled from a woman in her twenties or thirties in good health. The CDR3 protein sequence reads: CASSDRGPQETQYF. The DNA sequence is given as TGTGCCAGCAGTGATCGAGGGCCACAAGAGACCCAGTACTTC.